What follows is one TCR beta chain and its context. What it recognizes is unknown. Via MiXCR, TCRdb re-called the RT-PCR reads, giving one row per CDR3 protein. The sample carries about 500,000 distinct CDR3 sequences, 16% recorded once. These data come from a study of response to subunit inactivated influenza vaccine. Findings of the study overall: Only a handful of new T cells, the authors suggested, are recruited with each seasonal influenza vaccination.

The CDR3 consists of 13 residues. V dropped 3 bases and J dropped 7; count of bases not matched to a gene: 5. Germline CDR1 reads SEHNR; CDR2 reads FQNEAQ (reference sequence). Sequenced material: CD4+ T cells sorted from PBMCs, taken around 25 months after vaccination. The chain recombines TRBV7-9 with TRBJ1-1, with 7 positions matching TRBD1. The receptor's source is a man between 50 and 75 years old who received an inactivated influenza vaccine. CDR3 sequence reads: CASSFRGWGEAFF. For the CDR3, the DNA is TGTGCCAGCAGCTTCAGGGGGTGGGGTGAAGCTTTCTTT.